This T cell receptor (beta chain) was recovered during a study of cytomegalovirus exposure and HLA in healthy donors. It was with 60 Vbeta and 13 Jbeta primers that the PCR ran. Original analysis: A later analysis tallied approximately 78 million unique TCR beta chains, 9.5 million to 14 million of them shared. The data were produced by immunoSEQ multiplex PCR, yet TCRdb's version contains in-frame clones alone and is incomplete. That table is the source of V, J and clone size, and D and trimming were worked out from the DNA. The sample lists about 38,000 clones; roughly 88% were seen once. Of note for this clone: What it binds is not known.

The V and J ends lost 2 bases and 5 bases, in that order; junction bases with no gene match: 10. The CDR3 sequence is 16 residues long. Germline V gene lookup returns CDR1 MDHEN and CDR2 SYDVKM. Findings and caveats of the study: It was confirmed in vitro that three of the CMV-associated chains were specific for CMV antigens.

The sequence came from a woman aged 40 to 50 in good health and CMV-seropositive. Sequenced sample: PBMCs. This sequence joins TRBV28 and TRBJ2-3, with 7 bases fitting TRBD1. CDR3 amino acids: CASSLGQVSGQDTQYF. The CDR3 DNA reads TGTGCCAGCAGTTTAGGACAGGTTTCTGGGCAAGATACGCAGTATTTT.